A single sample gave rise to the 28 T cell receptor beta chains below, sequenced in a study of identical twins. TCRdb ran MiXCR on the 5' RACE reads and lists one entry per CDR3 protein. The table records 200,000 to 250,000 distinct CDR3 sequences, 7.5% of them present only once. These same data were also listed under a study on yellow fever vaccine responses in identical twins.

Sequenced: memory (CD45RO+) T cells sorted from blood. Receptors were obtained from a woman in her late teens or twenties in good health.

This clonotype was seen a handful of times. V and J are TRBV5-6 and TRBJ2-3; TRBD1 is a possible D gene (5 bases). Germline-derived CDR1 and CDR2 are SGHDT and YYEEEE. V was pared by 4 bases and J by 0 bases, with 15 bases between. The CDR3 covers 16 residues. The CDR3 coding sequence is TGTGCCAGCAGCACTCTTACAGGAGACAGCACAGATACGCAGTATTTT. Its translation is CASSTLTGDSTDTQYF.

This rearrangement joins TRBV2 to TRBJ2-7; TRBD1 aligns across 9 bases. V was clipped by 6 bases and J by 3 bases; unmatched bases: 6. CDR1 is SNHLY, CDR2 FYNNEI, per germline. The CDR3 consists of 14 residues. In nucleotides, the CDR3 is TGTGCCAGCAGGGCCACAGGGGGCGGCTACGAGCAGTACTTC. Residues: CASRATGGGYEQYF.

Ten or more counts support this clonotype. The CDR3 here is CASSEGTVETQYF. CDR3 nucleotide sequence: TGTGCCAGCAGTGAAGGGACGGTGGAGACCCAGTACTTC. The rearrangement uses TRBV25-1 and TRBJ2-5; possibly TRBD1 or TRBD2 for D (5 bases each). The CDR3 loop spans 13 amino acids. The V and J ends lost 2 bases and 5 bases respectively, with 9 bases between them. Germline V CDR1 and CDR2: MGHDK, SYGVNS.

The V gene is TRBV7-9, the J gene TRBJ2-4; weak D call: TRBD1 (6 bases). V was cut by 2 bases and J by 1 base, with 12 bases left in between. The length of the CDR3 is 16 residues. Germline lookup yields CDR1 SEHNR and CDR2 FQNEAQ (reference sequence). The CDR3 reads CASSLSLQGAKNIQYF. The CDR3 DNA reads TGTGCCAGCAGCTTATCTCTGCAGGGGGCCAAAAACATTCAGTACTTC.

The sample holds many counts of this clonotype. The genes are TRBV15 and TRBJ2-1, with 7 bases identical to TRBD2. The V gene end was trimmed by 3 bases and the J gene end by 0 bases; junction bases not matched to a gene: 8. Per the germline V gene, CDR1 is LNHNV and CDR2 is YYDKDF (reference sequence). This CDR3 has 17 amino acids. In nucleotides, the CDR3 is TGTGCCACCAGCAGGCAAACGCGGGGGAGCTCCTACAATGAGCAGTTCTTC. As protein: CATSRQTRGSSYNEQFF.

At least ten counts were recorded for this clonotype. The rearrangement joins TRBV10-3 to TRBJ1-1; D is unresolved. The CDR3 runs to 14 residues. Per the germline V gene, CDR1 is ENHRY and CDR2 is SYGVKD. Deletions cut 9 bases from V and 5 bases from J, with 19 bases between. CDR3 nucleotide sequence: TGTGCCATTCACGACCCACAAGTGGGTACTGAAGCTTTCTTT. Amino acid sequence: CAIHDPQVGTEAFF.

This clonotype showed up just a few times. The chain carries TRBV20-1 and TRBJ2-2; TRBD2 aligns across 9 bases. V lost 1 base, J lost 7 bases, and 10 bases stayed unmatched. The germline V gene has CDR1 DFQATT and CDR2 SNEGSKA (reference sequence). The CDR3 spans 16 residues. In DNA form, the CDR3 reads TGCAGTGCTAGAGTCGCCGGGACTAGCATGATCGGGGAGCTGTTTTTT. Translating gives CSARVAGTSMIGELFF.

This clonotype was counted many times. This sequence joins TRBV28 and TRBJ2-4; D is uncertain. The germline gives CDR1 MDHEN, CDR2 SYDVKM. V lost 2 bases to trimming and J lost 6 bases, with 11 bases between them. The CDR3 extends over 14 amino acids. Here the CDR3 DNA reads TGTGCCAGCAGTTTACCCGGGTGGGGAAACATTCAGTACTTC. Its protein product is CASSLPGWGNIQYF. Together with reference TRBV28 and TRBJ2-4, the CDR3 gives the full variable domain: DVKVTQSSRYLVKRTGEKVFLECVQDMDHENMFWYRQDPGLGLRLIYFSYDVKMKEKGDIPEGYSVSREKKERFSLILESASTNQTSMYLCASSLPGWGNIQYFGAGTRLSVL.

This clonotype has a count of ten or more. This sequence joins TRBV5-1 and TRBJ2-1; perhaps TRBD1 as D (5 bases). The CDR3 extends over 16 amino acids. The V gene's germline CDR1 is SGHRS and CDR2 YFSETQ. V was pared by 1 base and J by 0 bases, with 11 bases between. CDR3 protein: CASSLQTATSYNEQFF. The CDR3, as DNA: TGCGCCAGCAGCTTGCAGACAGCCACCTCCTACAATGAGCAGTTCTTC.

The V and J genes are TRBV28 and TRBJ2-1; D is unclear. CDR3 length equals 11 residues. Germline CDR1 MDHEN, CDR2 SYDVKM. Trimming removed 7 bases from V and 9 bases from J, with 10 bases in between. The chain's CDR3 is CASNENSEQFF. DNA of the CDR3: TGTGCCAGCAATGAAAATAGTGAGCAGTTCTTC.

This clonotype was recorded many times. The DNA for the CDR3 is TGCAGTGCTAACCGGGACACCTATGGCTACACCTTC. Translated: CSANRDTYGYTF. This sequence joins TRBV20-1 and TRBJ1-2; D perhaps matches TRBD1 (6 bases). V shed 4 bases and J shed 4 bases, with 10 bases lying between them. The germline gives CDR1 DFQATT, CDR2 SNEGSKA (reference sequence). The length of the CDR3 is 12 residues.

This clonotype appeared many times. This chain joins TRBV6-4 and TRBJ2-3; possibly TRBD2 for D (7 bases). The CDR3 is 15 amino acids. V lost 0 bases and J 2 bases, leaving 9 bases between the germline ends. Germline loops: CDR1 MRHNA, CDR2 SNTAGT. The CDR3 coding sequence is TGTGCCAGCAGTGACTCCCGGGGGGCCACAGATACGCAGTATTTT. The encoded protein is CASSDSRGATDTQYF.

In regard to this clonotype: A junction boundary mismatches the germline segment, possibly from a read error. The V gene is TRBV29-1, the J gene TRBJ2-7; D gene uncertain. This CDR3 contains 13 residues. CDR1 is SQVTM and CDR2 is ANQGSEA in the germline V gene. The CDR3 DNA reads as TGCAGCGTTGAAGTCATGGACGGATTCCCGCTTGACTTC. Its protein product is CSVEVMDGFPLDF.

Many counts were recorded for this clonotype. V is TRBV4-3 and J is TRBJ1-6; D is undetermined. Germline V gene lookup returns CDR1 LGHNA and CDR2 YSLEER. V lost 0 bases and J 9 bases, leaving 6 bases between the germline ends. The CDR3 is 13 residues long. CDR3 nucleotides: TGCGCCAGCAGCCAAGATCTGGGTTCACCCCTCCACTTT. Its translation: CASSQDLGSPLHF.

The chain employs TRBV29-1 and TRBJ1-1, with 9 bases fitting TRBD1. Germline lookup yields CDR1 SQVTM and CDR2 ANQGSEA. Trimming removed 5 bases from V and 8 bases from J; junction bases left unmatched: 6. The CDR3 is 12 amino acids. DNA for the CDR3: TGCAGCGTTACCCCCGGACAGGGGGAAGCTTTCTTT. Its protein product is CSVTPGQGEAFF.

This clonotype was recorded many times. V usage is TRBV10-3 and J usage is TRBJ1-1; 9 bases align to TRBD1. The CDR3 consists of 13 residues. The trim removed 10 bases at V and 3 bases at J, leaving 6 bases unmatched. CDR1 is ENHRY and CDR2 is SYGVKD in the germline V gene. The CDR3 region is CASRQGEDTEAFF. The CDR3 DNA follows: TGTGCCAGCAGACAGGGGGAGGACACTGAAGCTTTCTTT.

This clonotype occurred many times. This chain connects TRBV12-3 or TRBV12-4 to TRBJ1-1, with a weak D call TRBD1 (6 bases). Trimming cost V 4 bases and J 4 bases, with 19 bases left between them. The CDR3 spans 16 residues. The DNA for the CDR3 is TGTGCCAGCAGTTCCGTCCTCAGGGGCGGGAGCACTGAAGCTTTCTTT. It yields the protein CASSSVLRGGSTEAFF.

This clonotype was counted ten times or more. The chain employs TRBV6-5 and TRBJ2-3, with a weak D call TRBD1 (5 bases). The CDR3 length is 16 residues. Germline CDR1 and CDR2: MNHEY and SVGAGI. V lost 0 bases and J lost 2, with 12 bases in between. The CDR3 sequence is CASSYSIQGTTDTQYF. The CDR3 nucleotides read TGTGCCAGCAGTTACTCGATCCAGGGTACCACAGATACGCAGTATTTT.

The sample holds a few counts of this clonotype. The CDR3 spells CSARVYLDTQYF. The DNA of the CDR3 is TGCAGTGCTAGAGTATATTTAGATACGCAGTATTTT. The chain carries TRBV20-1 and TRBJ2-3; D uncertain. Trimming left V 1 base short and J 5 bases short, with 7 bases between. Germline lookup yields CDR1 DFQATT and CDR2 SNEGSKA (reference sequence). There are 12 residues in the CDR3.

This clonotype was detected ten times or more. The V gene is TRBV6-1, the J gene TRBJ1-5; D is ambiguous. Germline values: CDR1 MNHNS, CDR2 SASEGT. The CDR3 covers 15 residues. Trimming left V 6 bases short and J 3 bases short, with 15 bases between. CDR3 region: CASSLSWAINQPQHF. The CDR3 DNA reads TGTGCCAGCAGCTTAAGCTGGGCGATCAATCAGCCCCAGCATTTT.

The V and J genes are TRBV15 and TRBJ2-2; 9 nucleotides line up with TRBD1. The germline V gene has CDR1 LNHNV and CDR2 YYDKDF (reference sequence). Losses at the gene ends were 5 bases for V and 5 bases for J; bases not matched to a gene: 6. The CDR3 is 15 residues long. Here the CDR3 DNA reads TGTGCCACCAGCCTACGGACAGGGGATACCGGGGAGCTGTTTTTT. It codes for CATSLRTGDTGELFF.

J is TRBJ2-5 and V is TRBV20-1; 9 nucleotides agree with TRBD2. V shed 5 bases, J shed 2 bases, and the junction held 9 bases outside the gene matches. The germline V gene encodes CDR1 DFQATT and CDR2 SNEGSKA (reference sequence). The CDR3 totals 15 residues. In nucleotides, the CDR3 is TGCAGTGCTCCTGATTCCACTAGCGGGCAAGAGACCCAGTACTTC. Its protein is CSAPDSTSGQETQYF.

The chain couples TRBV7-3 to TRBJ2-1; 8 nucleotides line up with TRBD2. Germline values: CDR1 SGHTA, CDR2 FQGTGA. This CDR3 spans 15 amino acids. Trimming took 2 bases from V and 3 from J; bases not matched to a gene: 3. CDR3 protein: CASSLVAGIYNEQFF. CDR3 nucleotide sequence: TGTGCCAGCAGCTTAGTAGCGGGGATCTACAATGAGCAGTTCTTC.

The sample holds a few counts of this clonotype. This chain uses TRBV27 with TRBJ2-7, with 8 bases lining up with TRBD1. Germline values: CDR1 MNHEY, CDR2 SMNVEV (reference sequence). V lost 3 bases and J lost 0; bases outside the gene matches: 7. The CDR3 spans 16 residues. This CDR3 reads CASSFSQGATSYEQYF. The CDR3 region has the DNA TGTGCCAGCAGTTTCTCCCAGGGGGCTACCTCCTACGAGCAGTACTTC.

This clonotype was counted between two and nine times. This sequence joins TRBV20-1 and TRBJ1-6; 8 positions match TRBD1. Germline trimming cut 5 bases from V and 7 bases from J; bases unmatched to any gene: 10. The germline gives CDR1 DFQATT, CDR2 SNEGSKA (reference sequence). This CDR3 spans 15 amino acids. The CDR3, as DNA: TGCAGTGCTCAAACAGGGGGTACGGGAAATTCACCCCTCCACTTT. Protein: CSAQTGGTGNSPLHF.

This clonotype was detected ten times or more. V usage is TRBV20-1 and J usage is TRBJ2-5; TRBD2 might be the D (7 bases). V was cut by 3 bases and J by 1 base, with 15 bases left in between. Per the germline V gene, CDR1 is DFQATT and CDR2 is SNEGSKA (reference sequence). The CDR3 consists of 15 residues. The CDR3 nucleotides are TGCAGTGCTAGTATTGCGGGGGCAATCCAAGAGACCCAGTACTTC. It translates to CSASIAGAIQETQYF.

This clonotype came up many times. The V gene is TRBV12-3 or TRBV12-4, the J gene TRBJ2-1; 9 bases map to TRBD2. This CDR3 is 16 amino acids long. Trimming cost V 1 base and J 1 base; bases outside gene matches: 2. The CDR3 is CASSLDAGGSYNEQFF. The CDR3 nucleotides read TGTGCCAGCAGTTTAGATGCGGGAGGGTCCTACAATGAGCAGTTCTTC.

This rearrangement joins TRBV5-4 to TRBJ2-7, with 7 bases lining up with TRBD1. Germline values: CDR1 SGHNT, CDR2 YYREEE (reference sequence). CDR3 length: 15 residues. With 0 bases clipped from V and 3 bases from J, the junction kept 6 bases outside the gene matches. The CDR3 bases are TGTGCCAGCAGCTTGGCCATAGGGGGCCACTACGAGCAGTACTTC. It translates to CASSLAIGGHYEQYF.